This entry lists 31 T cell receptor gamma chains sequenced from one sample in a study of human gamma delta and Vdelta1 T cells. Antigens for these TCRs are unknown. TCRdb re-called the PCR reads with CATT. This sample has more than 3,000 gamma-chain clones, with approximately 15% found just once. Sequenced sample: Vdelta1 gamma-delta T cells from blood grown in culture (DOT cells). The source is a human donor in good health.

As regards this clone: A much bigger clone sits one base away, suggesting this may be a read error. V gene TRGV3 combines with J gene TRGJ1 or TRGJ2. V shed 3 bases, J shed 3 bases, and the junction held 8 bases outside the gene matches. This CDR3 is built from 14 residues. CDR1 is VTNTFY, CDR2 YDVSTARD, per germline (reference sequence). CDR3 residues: CATWDEPGYYKKLF. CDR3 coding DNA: TGTGCCACCTGGGACGAACCGGGTTATTATAAGAAACTCTTT.

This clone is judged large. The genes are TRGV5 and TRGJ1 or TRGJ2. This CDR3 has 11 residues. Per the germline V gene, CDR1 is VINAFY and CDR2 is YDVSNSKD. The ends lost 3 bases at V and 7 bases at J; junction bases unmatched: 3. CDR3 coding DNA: TGTGCCACCTGGGACGACTATAAGAAACTCTTT. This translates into CATWDDYKKLF.

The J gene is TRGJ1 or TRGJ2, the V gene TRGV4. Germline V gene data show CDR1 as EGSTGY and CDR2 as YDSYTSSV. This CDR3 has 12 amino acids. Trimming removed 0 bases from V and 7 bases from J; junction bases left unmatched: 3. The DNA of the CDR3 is TGTGCCACCTGGGATGGGCGGTATAAGAAACTCTTT. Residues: CATWDGRYKKLF.

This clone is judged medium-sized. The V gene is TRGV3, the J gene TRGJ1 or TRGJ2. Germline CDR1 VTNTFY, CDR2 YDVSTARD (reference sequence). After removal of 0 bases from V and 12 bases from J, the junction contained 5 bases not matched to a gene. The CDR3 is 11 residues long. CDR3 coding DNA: TGTGCCACCTGGGACAGGCCTGGGAAACTCTTT. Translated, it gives CATWDRPGKLF.

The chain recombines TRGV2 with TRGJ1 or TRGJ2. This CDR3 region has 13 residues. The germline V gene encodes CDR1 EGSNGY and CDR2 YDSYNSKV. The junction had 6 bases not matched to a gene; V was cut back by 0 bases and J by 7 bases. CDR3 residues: CATWDGPEYKKLF. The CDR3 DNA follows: TGTGCCACCTGGGACGGGCCGGAGTATAAGAAACTCTTT.

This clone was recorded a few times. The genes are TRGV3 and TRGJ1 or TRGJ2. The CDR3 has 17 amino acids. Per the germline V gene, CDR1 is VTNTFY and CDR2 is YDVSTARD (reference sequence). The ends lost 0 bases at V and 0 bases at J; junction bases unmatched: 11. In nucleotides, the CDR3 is TGTGCCACCTGGGACAGGCCAAATTTCTCGAATTATTATAAGAAACTCTTT. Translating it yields CATWDRPNFSNYYKKLF.

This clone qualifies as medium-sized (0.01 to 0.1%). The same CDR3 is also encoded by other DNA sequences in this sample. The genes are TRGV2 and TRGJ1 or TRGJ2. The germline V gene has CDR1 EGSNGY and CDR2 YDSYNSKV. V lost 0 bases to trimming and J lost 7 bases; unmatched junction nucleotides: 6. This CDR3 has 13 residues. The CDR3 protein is CATWDGRYYKKLF. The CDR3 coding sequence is TGTGCCACCTGGGACGGGCGATACTATAAGAAACTCTTT.

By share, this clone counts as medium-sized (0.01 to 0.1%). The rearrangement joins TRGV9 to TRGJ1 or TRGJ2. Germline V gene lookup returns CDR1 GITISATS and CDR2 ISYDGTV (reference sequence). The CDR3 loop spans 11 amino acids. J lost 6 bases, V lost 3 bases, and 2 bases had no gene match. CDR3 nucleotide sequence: TGTGCCTTGTGGGAGCTTTATAAGAAACTCTTT. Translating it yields CALWELYKKLF.

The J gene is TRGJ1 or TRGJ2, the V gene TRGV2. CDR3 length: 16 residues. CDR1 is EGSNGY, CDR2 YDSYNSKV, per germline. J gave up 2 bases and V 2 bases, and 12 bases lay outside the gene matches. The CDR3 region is CATWDDAWNYYYKKLF. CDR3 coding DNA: TGTGCCACCTGGGACGACGCATGGAATTATTATTATAAGAAACTCTTT.

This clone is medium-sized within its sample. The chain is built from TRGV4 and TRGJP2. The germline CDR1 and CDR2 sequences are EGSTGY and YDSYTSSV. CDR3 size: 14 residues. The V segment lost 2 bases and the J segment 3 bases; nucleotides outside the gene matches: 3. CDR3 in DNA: TGTGCCACCTGGGATGCTCGTAGTGATTGGATCAAGACGTTT. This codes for CATWDARSDWIKTF.

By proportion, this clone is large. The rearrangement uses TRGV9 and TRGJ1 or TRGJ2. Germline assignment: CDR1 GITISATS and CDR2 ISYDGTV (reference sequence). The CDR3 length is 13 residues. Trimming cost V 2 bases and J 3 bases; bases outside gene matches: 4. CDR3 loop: CALWEGLYYKKLF. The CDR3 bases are TGTGCCTTGTGGGAGGGACTTTATTATAAGAAACTCTTT.

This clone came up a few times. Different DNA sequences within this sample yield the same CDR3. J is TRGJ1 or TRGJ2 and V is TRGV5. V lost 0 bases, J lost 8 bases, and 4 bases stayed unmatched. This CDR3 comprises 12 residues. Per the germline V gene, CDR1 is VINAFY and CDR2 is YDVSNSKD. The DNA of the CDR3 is TGTGCCACCTGGGACAGGCCCGATAAGAAACTCTTT. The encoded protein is CATWDRPDKKLF.

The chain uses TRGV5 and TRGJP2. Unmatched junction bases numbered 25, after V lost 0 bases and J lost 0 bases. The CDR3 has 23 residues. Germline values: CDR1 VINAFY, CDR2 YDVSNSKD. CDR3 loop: CATWDRRSRVRDGTYSSDWIKTF. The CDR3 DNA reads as TGTGCCACCTGGGACAGGCGTTCGAGGGTTCGGGACGGGACCTATAGTAGTGATTGGATCAAGACGTTT.

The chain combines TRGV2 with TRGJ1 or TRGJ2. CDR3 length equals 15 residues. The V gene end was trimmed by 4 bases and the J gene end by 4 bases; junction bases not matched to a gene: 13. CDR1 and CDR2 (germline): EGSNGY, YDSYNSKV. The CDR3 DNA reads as TGTGCCACCTGGGATGGGCCGAAGGGGTATTATAAGAAACTCTTT. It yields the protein CATWDGPKGYYKKLF.

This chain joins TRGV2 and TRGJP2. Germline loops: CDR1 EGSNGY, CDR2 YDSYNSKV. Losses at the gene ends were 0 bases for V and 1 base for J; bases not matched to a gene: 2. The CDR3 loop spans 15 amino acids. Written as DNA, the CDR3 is TGTGCCACCTGGGACGGGAGTAGTAGTGATTGGATCAAGACGTTT. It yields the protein CATWDGSSSDWIKTF.

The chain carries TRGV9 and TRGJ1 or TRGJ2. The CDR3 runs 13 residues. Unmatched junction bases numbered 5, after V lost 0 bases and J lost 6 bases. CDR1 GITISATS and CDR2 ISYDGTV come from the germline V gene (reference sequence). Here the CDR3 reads CALWEVLSYKKLF. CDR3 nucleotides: TGTGCCTTGTGGGAGGTGCTTTCTTATAAGAAACTCTTT.

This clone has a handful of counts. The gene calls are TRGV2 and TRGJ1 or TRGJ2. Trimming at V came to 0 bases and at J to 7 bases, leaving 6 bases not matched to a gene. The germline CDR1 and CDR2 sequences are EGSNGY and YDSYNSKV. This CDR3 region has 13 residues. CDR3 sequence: CATWDGQRYKKLF. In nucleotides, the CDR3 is TGTGCCACCTGGGACGGGCAGCGGTATAAGAAACTCTTT.

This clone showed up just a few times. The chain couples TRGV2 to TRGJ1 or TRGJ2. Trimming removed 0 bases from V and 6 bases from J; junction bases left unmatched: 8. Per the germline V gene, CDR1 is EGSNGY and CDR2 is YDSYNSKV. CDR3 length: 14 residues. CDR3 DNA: TGTGCCACCTGGGACGGGCCCTTTTCTTATAAGAAACTCTTT. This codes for CATWDGPFSYKKLF.

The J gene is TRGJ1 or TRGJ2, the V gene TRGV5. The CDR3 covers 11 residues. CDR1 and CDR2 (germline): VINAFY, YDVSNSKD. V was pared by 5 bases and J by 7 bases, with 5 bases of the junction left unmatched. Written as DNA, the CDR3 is TGTGCCACCTGGGCAAAATATAAGAAACTCTTT. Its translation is CATWAKYKKLF.

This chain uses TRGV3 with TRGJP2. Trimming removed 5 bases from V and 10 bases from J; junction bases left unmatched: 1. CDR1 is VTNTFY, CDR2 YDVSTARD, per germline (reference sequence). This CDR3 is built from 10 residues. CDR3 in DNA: TGTGCCACCTGGGGTTGGATCAAGACGTTT. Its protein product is CATWGWIKTF.

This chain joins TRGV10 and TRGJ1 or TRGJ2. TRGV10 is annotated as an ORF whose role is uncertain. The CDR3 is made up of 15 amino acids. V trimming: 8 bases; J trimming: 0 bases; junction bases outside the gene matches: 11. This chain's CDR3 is CAAWDPKSNYYKKLF. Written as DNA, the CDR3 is TGTGCTGCGTGGGATCCTAAGTCGAATTATTATAAGAAACTCTTT.

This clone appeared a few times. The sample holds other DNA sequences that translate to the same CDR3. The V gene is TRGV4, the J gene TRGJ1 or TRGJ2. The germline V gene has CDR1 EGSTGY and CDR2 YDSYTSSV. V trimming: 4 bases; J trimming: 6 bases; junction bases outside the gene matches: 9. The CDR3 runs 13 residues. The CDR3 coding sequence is TGTGCCACCTGGGACGGACCTGGTTATAAGAAACTCTTT. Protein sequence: CATWDGPGYKKLF.

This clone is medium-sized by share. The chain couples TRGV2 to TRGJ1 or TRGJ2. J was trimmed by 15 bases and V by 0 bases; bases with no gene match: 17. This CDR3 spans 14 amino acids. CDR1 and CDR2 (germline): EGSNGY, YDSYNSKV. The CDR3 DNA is TGTGCCACCTGGGACGGGCTTCAGCAATCGGGTCGACTCTTT. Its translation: CATWDGLQQSGRLF.

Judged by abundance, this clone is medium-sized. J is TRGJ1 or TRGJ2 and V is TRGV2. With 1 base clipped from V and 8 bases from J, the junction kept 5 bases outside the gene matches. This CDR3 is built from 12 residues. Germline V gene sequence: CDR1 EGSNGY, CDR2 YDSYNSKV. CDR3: CATWDGQHKKLF. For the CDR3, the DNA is TGTGCCACCTGGGACGGCCAACATAAGAAACTCTTT.

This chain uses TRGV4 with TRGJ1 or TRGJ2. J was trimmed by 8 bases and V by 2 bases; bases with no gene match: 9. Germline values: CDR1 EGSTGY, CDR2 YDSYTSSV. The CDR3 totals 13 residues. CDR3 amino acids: CATWDAGLDKKLF. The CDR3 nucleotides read TGTGCCACCTGGGATGCGGGTTTGGATAAGAAACTCTTT.

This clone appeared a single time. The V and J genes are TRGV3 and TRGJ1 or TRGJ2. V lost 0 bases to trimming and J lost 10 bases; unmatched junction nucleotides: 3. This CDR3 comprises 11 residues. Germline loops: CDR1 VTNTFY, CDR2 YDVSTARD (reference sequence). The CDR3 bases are TGTGCCACCTGGGACAGGGAAAAGAAACTCTTT. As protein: CATWDREKKLF.

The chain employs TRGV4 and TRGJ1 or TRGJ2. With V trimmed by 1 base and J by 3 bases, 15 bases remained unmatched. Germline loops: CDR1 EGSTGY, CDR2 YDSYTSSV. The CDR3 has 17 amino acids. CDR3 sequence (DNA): TGTGCCACCTGGGATGGACCCTTCCACGCCATTTATTATAAGAAACTCTTT. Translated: CATWDGPFHAIYYKKLF.

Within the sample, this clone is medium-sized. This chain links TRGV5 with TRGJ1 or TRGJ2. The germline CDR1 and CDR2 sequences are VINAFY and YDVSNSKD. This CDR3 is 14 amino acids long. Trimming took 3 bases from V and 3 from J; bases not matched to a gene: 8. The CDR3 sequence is CATWDEGTYYKKLF. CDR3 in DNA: TGTGCCACCTGGGACGAGGGGACTTATTATAAGAAACTCTTT.

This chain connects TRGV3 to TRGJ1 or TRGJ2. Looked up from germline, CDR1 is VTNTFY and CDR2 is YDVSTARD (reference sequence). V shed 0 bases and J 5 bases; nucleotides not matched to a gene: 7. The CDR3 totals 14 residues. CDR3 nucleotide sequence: TGTGCCACCTGGGACAGGCCTTTTCATTATAAGAAACTCTTT. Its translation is CATWDRPFHYKKLF.

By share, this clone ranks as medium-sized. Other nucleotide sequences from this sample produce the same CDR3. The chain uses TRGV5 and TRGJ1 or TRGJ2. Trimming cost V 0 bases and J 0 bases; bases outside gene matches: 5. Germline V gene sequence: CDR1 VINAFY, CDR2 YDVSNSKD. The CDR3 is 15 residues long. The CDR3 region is CATWDRPPNYYKKLF. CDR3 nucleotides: TGTGCCACCTGGGACAGGCCGCCGAATTATTATAAGAAACTCTTT.

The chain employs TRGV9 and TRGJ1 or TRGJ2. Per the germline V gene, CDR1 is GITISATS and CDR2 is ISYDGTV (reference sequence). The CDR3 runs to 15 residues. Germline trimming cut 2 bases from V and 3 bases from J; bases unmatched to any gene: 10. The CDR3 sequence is CALWEARSSYYKKLF. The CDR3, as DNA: TGTGCCTTGTGGGAGGCGCGGTCCTCTTATTATAAGAAACTCTTT.